In its sample, the clone carrying this TCR beta chain was seen a few times. Its target is not known. The source of the sample is a study of Graves' ophthalmopathy and Graves' hyperthyroidism. Study at large: The collection of peripheral blood took place at initial diagnosis, before any treatment.

Using RNA transcripts, the TCR beta CDR3 regions were amplified. RT-PCR in the first round used HTBI primers; a second-round multiplex PCR followed. TCRdb reanalysed the multiplex PCR reads using MiXCR and keeps one entry per CDR3 protein. The table includes about 390,000 distinct CDR3 sequences, roughly 15% detected once. Researchers turned away patients with other autoimmune diseases, uncontrolled infections, pregnancy or lactation. Overall study results and limits: The model's ophthalmopathy progression predictions had about 69% sensitivity and just under 75% specificity.

Sample: peripheral blood. This clonotype was sampled from a woman aged 18-29 years with stable Graves' hyperthyroidism.

The CDR3 protein is CASSLAELNTEAFF. The CDR3 DNA is TGCGCCAGCAGCTTAGCAGAATTGAACACTGAAGCTTTCTTT. The gene calls are TRBV5-1 and TRBJ1-1; D is undetermined. Trimming shortened V by 2 bases and J by 0 bases, and 8 bases separated the two germline ends. CDR3 length: 14 amino acids. The germline gives CDR1 SGHRS, CDR2 YFSETQ.